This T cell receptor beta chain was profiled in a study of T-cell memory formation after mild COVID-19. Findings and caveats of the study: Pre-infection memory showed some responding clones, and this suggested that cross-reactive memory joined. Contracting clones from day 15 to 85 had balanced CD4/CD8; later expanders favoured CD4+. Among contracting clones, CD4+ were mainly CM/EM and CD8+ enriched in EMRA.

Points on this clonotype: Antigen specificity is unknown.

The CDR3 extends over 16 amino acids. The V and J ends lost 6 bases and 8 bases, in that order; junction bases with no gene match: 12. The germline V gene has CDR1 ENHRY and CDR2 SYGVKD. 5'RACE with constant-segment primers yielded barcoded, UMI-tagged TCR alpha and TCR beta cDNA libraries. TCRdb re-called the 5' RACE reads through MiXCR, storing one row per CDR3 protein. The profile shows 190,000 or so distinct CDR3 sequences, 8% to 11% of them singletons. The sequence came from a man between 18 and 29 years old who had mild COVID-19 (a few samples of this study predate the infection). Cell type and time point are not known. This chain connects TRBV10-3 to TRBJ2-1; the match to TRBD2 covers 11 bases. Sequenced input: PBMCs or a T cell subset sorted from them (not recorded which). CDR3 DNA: TGTGCCATCAGATCCCTTACTAGCGGGGGATCTGATGAGCAGTTCTTC. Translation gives CAIRSLTSGGSDEQFF.